This T cell receptor (beta chain) was observed in a study of OX40 agonist ivuxolimab in advanced cancers. In the study overall: In this cohort, patients received ivuxolimab, an agonistic anti-OX40 (CD134) antibody.

V was clipped by 6 bases and J by 3 bases, with 4 bases between them. The CDR3 length is 11 residues. Germline loops: CDR1 SNHLY, CDR2 FYNNEI. The protocol was immunoSEQ multiplex PCR, while the TCRdb copy is restricted to in-frame clones and leaves out a portion. The sample has 72,000 or so clones, about 85% seen once. This receptor was identified in an adult with an advanced solid tumor such as melanoma, head and neck, liver or kidney cancer. The chain couples TRBV2 to TRBJ2-3; no definite D call. This sample comprised CD4+ or CD8+ T cells sorted from blood, obtained in a trial of the OX40 agonist ivuxolimab. The CDR3, as DNA: TGTGCCAGCAGCCGAACAGATACGCAGTATTTT. Amino acid sequence: CASSRTDTQYF. The whole variable domain, filled in from reference TRBV2 and TRBJ2-3, reads EPEVTQTPSHQVTQMGQEVILRCVPISNHLYFYWYRQILGQKVEFLVSFYNNEISEKSEIFDDQFSVERPDGSNFTLKIRSTKLEDSAMYFCASSRTDTQYFGPGTRLTVL.